Below are 15 T cell receptor beta chains sequenced from a single sample in a study of vaccination effects on CD4 cells after COVID-19 (dated by TCRdb to between 2021 and 2024). In the ViraFEST assay, PBMC were stimulated with viral peptide pools, and antigen-specific CD4+ T cell clonotypes were then identified by expansion using TCR sequencing. After 10 days of culture, CD4+ T cells were isolated with the EasySep CD4+ T cell isolation kit. The absence of prior SARS-CoV-2 infection in healthy vaccine recipients was confirmed by negative nucleocapsid antibodies before and after vaccination. These receptors lack a known antigen. The library was made by the immunoSEQ multiplex PCR assay. TCRdb took this table from immuneACCESS and kept in-frame rearrangements with V and J called. Such tables lack part of the clones; where checked against another copy, unresolved V genes explain under half of the gap, and the rest is unexplained. The sample table lists tens of thousands of clones, about 70% of them with a count of one. Around 3.2% of the sample is in the top ten clones.

The source material was CD4+ T cells from PBMCs cultured with HCoV-NL63 spike peptides, sampled before COVID-19 vaccination. The cell subset or site label here, explained by the study, means: HCoV-NL63 spike overlapping peptide pool stimulation. All receptors derive from a human donor who received a COVID-19 vaccine.

The genes are TRBV23-1 and TRBJ2-7; weak D call: TRBD1 (5 bases). TRBV23-1 is assigned to the ORF class and has an uncertain function. The CDR3 is 14 amino acids. V gave up 8 bases and J gave up 4 bases, with 18 bases separating them. CDR3 nucleotides: TGCGCCAGCCCAGGGCCGGGCGGAGATTACGAGCAGTACGTC. Protein: CASPGPGGDYEQYV.

The chain couples TRBV4-1 to TRBJ2-5; possibly TRBD2 for D (6 bases). V lost 1 base and J 3 bases, leaving 6 bases between the germline ends. This CDR3 has 13 amino acids. The V gene's germline CDR1 is MGHRA and CDR2 YSYEKL. The CDR3 nucleotides read TGCGCCAGCAGCCAAGGCGGGGAAGAGACCCAGTACTTC. Protein: CASSQGGEETQYF.

The chain joins TRBV11-2 to TRBJ1-1, with D perhaps TRBD1 (5 bases). The germline CDR1 and CDR2 sequences are SGHAT and FQNNGV. Trimming took off 1 base at V and 3 bases at J, with 24 bases between the two ends. CDR3 size: 19 residues. CDR3 sequence (DNA): TGTGCCAGCAGCTTAGGAGGTATTGGGGGACGCAGGTGGCACACTGAAGCTTTCTTT. This translates into CASSLGGIGGRRWHTEAFF.

The chain employs TRBV3-1 (or the pseudogene TRBV3-2) and TRBJ1-1; tentatively, D is TRBD1 (6 bases). The length of the CDR3 is 14 residues. V shed 3 bases and J shed 6 bases, with 14 bases lying between them. In germline, CDR1 is LGHDT, CDR2 YNNKEL (reference sequence). DNA for the CDR3: TGTGCCAGCAGCCATAACAGGGCCCTATCTGAAGCTTTCTTT. Protein: CASSHNRALSEAFF.

The rearrangement joins TRBV10-1 to TRBJ1-1; D is ambiguous. The CDR3 is made up of 13 amino acids. CDR1 WNHNN and CDR2 SYGVQD come from the germline V gene (reference sequence). Trimming took 6 bases from V and 3 from J, leaving 11 bases between them. The CDR3 region has the DNA TGCGCCAGCAGGGAAAACCGGGACACTGAAGCTTTCTTT. This encodes CASRENRDTEAFF.

The chain carries TRBV24-1 and TRBJ2-3; D not certain. The CDR3 is 13 residues long. The V end lost 2 bases, the J end lost 2 bases, and 4 bases lay between the germline ends. Germline V gene sequence: CDR1 KGHDR, CDR2 SFDVKD. CDR3 coding DNA: TGTGCCACCAGTGATTCGTTCACAGATACGCAGTATTTT. Residues: CATSDSFTDTQYF.

The table lists this clone with a few counts. The chain employs TRBV6-6 and TRBJ1-2; D ambiguous. Germline V gene lookup returns CDR1 MNHNY and CDR2 SVGAGI (reference sequence). Trimming left V 6 bases short and J 7 bases short, with 18 bases between. This CDR3 spans 14 amino acids. The CDR3 nucleotides are TGTGCCAGCAGCCGCGGTGACGGGCGGAGTGGCTACACCTTC. Encoded protein: CASSRGDGRSGYTF.

This clone appeared a few times. This rearrangement joins TRBV7-8 to TRBJ1-6, with D unclear. Trimming shortened V by 2 bases and J by 7 bases, and 6 bases separated the two germline ends. The CDR3 has 13 amino acids. Germline V lookup: CDR1 SGHVS, CDR2 FQNEAQ. The DNA for the CDR3 is TGTGCCAGCAGCTTACAGCTGAATTCACCCCTCCACTTT. It yields the protein CASSLQLNSPLHF.

In this sample, this clone turned up a few times. This rearrangement joins TRBV3-1 (or the pseudogene TRBV3-2) to TRBJ1-2; no firm D call. The CDR3 extends over 15 amino acids. Trimming took off 4 bases at V and 4 bases at J, with 16 bases between the two ends. Germline CDR1 is LGHDT and CDR2 is YNNKEL (reference sequence). The CDR3 region has the DNA TGTGCCAGCAGCCCGTCATCGGATCCTTCCTATGGCTACACCTTC. Residues: CASSPSSDPSYGYTF.

This clone was seen only a few times. The chain is built from TRBV6-5 and TRBJ1-2; 7 bases are a match to TRBD1. The CDR3 extends over 14 amino acids. V lost 6 bases to trimming and J lost 7 bases; unmatched junction nucleotides: 11. CDR1 MNHEY and CDR2 SVGAGI come from the germline V gene. CDR3 protein: CASSPGTAKTGYTF. CDR3 DNA sequence: TGTGCCAGCAGCCCAGGGACAGCTAAAACTGGCTACACCTTC.

The chain joins TRBV10-3 to TRBJ1-1, with D unclear. Deletions cut 6 bases from V and 8 bases from J, with 19 bases between. Germline assignment: CDR1 ENHRY and CDR2 SYGVKD. CDR3 size: 14 residues. CDR3 loop: CAIRWVLKYGEAFF. The CDR3 DNA reads TGTGCCATCAGATGGGTATTGAAGTATGGCGAAGCTTTCTTT.

This chain joins TRBV18 and TRBJ2-7; possible D gene TRBD1, 6 bases. CDR3 length: 15 residues. V was shortened by 2 bases and J by 2 bases, with 13 bases between the two germline ends. Germline CDR1 KGHSH, CDR2 LQKENI. CDR3 amino acids: CASSPSTGKTYEQYV. The CDR3 DNA reads TGTGCCAGCTCACCATCCACAGGGAAAACCTACGAGCAGTACGTC.

The chain joins TRBV24-1 to TRBJ1-2; D is perhaps TRBD1 (5 bases). The CDR3 consists of 13 residues. CDR1 KGHDR and CDR2 SFDVKD come from the germline V gene. V lost 6 bases, J lost 0 bases, and 7 bases lay in between. CDR3 DNA sequence: TGTGCCACCAGTCTGACAGCTAACTATGGCTACACCTTC. This encodes CATSLTANYGYTF.

The chain combines TRBV24-1 with TRBJ2-2; 10 bases are a match to TRBD2. V lost 6 bases to trimming and J lost 4 bases; unmatched junction nucleotides: 7. Germline V gene data show CDR1 as KGHDR and CDR2 as SFDVKD. The CDR3 totals 16 residues. CDR3 sequence (DNA): TGTGCCACCAGTTATGTAGCGGGGGGTATCACCGGGGAGCTGTTTTTT. Protein: CATSYVAGGITGELFF.

The CDR3 loop is CATTAGKTYNEQFF. CDR3 sequence (DNA): TGTGCCACCACGGCAGGGAAAACCTACAATGAGCAGTTCTTC. The chain carries TRBV19 and TRBJ2-1, with TRBD1 as a possible D gene (5 bases). The CDR3 runs to 14 residues. V was clipped by 10 bases and J by 2 bases, with 15 bases between them. Looked up from germline, CDR1 is LNHDA and CDR2 is SQIVND (reference sequence).